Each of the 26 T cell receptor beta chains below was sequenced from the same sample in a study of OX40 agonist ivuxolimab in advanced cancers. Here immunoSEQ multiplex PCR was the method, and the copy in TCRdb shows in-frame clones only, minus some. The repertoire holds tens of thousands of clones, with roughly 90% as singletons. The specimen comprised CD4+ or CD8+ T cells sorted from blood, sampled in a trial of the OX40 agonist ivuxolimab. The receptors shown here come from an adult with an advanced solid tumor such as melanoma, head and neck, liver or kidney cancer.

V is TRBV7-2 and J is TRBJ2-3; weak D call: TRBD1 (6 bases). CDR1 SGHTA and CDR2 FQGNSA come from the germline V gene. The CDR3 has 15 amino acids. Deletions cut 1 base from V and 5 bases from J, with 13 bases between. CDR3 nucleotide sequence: TGTGCCAGCAGCTTAGTGGGGGCCTCAAGAGATACGCAGTATTTT. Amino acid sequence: CASSLVGASRDTQYF.

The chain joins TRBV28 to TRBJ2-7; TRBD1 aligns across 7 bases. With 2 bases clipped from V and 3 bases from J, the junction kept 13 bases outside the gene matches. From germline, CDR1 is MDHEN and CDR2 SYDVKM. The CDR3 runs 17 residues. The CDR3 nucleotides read TGTGCCAGCAGTTTAGTCTTTTGGTCAGGGGGTGGCTACGAGCAGTACTTC. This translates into CASSLVFWSGGGYEQYF.

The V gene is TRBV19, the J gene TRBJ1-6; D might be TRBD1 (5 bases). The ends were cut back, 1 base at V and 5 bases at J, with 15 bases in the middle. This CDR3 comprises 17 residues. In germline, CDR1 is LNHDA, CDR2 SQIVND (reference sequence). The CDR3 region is CASSIGYGGTDNSPLHF. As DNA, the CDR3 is TGTGCCAGTAGTATAGGATACGGCGGGACTGATAATTCACCCCTCCACTTT. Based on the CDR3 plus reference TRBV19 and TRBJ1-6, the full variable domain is DGGITQSPKYLFRKEGQNVTLSCEQNLNHDAMYWYRQDPGQGLRLIYYSQIVNDFQKGDIAEGYSVSREKKESFPLTVTSAQKNPTAFYLCASSIGYGGTDNSPLHFGNGTRLTVT.

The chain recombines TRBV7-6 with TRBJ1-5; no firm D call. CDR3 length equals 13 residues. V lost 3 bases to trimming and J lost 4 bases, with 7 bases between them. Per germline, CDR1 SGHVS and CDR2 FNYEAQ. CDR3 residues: CASSLKVNQPQHF. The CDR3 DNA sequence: TGTGCCAGCAGCTTGAAAGTTAATCAGCCCCAGCATTTT.

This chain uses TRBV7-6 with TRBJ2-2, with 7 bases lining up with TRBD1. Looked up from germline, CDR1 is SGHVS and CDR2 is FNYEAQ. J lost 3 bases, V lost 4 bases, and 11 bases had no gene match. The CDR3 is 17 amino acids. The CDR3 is CASSSPLEGADTGELFF. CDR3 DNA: TGTGCCAGCAGCTCGCCTCTCGAGGGGGCGGACACCGGGGAGCTGTTTTTT.

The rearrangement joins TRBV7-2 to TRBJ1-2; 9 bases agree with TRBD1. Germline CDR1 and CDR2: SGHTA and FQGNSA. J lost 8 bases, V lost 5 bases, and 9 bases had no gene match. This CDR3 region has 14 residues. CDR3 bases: TGTGCCAGCAGCCAATCGGGACAGGGTGACGGCTACACCTTC. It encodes CASSQSGQGDGYTF.

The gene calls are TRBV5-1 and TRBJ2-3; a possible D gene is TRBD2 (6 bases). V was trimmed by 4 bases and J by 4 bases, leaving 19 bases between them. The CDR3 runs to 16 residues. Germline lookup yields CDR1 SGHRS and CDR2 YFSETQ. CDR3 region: CASSVVGSTNPDTQYF. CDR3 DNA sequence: TGCGCCAGCAGCGTAGTCGGGAGTACCAACCCAGATACGCAGTATTTT.

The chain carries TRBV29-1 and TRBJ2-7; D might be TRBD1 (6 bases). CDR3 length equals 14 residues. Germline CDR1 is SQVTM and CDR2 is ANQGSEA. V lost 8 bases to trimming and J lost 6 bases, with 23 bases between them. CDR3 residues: CSTLAGESSGEQYF. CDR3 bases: TGCAGCACTTTGGCAGGGGAATCGTCGGGCGAGCAGTACTTC.

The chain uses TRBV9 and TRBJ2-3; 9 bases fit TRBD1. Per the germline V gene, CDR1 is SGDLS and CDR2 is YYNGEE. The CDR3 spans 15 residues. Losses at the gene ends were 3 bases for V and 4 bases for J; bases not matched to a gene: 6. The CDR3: CASSGDRVGSDTQYF. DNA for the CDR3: TGTGCCAGCAGCGGGGACAGGGTGGGATCAGATACGCAGTATTTT.

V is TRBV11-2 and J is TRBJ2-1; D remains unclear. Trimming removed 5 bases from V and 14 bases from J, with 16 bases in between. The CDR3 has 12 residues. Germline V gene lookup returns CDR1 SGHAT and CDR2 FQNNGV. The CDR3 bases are TGTGCCAGCAGCCCTTCCCGGGTTAGGAAGTTCTTC. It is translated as CASSPSRVRKFF.

The CDR3 protein is CASKGQRGGGYTF. As DNA, the CDR3 is TGTGCCTCAAAGGGCCAAAGAGGAGGTGGCTACACCTTC. The V call is TRBV30, the J call TRBJ1-2, with D unresolved. Between the trimmed V and J ends, which lost 7 bases and 7 bases, there was a span of 19 bases. Germline CDR1 GTSNPN, CDR2 SVGIG (reference sequence). The CDR3 has 13 residues.

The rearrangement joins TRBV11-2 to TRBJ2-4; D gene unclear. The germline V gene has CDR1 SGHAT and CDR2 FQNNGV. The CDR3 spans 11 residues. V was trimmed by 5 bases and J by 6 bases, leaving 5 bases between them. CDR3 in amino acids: CASSLLNIQYF. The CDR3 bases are TGTGCCAGCAGCCTACTAAACATTCAGTACTTC.

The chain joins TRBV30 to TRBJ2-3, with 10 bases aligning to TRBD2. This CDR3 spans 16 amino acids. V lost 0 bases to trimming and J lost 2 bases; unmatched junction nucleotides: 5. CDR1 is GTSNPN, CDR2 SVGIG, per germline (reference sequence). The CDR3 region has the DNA TGTGCCTGGAGTGTCCTAACTAGCGGGGACACAGATACGCAGTATTTT. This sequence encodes CAWSVLTSGDTDTQYF. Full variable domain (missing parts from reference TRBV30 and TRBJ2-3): SQTIHQWPATLVQPVGSPLSLECTVEGTSNPNLYWYRQAAGRGLQLLFYSVGIGQISSEVPQNLSASRPQDRQFILSSKKLLLSDSGFYLCAWSVLTSGDTDTQYFGPGTRLTVL.

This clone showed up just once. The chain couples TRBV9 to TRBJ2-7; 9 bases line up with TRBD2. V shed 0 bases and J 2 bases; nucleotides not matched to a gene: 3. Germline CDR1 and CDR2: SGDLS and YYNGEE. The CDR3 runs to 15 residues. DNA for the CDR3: TGTGCCAGCAGCGTAGGCCGCGGGGGGGCCTACGAGCAGTACTTC. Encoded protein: CASSVGRGGAYEQYF.

The CDR3 here is CAWSGGTSGGGKTQYF. In DNA, the CDR3 is TGTGCCTGGAGTGGCGGGACTTCGGGGGGGGGAAAGACCCAGTACTTC. V gene TRBV30 combines with J gene TRBJ2-5, with TRBD2 identical over 8 bases. CDR1 and CDR2 (germline): GTSNPN, SVGIG (reference sequence). This CDR3 comprises 16 residues. V dropped 1 base and J dropped 6; count of bases not matched to a gene: 13.

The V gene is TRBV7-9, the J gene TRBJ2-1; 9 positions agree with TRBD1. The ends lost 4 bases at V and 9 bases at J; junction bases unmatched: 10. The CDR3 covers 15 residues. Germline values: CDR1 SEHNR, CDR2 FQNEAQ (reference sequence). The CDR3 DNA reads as TGTGCCAGCAGCTCAGTCGGGACAGGGATAGGTGAGCAGTTCTTC. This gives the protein CASSSVGTGIGEQFF. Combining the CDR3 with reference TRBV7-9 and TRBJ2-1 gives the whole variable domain DTGVSQNPRHKITKRGQNVTFRCDPISEHNRLYWYRQTLGQGPEFLTYFQNEAQLEKSRLLSDRFSAERPKGSFSTLEIQRTEQGDSAMYLCASSSVGTGIGEQFFGPGTRLTVL.

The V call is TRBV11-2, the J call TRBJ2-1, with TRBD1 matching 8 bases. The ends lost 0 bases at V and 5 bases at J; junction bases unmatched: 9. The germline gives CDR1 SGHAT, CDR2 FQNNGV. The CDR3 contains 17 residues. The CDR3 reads CASSLEAGQGPNNEQFF. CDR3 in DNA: TGTGCCAGCAGCTTAGAAGCCGGACAGGGCCCGAACAATGAGCAGTTCTTC.

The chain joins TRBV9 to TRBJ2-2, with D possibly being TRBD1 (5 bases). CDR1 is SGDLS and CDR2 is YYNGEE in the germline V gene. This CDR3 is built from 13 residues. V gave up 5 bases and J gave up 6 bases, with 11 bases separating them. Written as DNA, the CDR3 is TGTGCCAGCAGTTATCAGGGATCCGGGGAGCTGTTTTTT. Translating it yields CASSYQGSGELFF.

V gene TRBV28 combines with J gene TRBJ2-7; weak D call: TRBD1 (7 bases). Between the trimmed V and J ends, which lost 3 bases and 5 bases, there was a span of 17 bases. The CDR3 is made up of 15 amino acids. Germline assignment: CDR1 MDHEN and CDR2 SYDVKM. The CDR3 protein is CASSFRGARMDEQYF. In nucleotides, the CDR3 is TGTGCCAGCAGTTTCAGGGGGGCGCGTATGGACGAGCAGTACTTC.

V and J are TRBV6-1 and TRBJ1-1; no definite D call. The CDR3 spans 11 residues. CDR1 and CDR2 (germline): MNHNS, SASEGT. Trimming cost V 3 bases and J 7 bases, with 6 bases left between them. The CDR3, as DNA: TGTGCCAGCAGTGAGGAAGTTGAAGCTTTCTTT. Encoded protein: CASSEEVEAFF.

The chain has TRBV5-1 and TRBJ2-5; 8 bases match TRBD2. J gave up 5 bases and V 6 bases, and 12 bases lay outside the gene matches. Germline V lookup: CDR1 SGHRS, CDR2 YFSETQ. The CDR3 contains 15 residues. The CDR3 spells CASTQGGGPLETQYF. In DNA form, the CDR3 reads TGCGCCAGCACCCAGGGCGGGGGGCCCTTGGAGACCCAGTACTTC.

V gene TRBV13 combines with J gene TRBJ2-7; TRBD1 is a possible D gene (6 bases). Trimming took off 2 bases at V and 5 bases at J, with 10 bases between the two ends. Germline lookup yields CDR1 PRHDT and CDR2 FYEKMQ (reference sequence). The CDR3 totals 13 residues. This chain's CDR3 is CASSLKAGDEQYF. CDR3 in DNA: TGTGCCAGCAGCTTAAAAGCAGGGGACGAGCAGTACTTC.

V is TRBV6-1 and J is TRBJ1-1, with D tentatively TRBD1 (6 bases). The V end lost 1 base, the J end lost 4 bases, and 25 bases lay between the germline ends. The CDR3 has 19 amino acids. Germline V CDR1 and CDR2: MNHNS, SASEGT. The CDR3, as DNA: TGTGCCAGCAGTGAAGTCACCTGGGGGGGGCTGGTTTCTGGCACTGAAGCTTTCTTT. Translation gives CASSEVTWGGLVSGTEAFF.

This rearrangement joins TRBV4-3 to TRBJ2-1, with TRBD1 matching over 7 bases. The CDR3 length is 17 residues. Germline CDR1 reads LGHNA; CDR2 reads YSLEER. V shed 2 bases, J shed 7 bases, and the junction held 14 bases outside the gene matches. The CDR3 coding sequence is TGCGCCAGCAGCCAATTAGAGGGGGCGAGGAGTGAGAATGAGCAGTTCTTC. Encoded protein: CASSQLEGARSENEQFF.

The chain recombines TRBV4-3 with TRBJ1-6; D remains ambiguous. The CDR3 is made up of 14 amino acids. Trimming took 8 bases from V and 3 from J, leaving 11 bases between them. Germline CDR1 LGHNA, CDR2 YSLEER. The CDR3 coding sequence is TGCGCCAGCTCTCTGGGTCTCTATAATTCACCCCTCCACTTT. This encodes CASSLGLYNSPLHF.

Here the CDR3 reads CASSGQSTIYEQYF. CDR3 in DNA: TGTGCCAGCAGTGGACAGTCTACTATCTACGAGCAGTACTTC. The rearrangement links TRBV2 to TRBJ2-5, with a possible D match to TRBD1 (5 bases). TRBJ2-7 matches the DNA end more closely, so the J call is doubtful. CDR1 SNHLY and CDR2 FYNNEI come from the germline V gene. The CDR3 sequence is 14 residues long.